Each of the 2 T cell receptor beta chains below was sequenced from the same sample in a study of cytomegalovirus exposure and HLA in healthy donors (dated by TCRdb to about 2017). Library preparation was by the immunoSEQ multiplex PCR assay. A mixture of 60 forward primers for TCR Vbeta segments and 13 reverse primers for TCR Jbeta segments was used in the multiplex PCR. TCRdb retrieved this table from immuneACCESS and kept in-frame rearrangements only. Not all clones are present; in checked studies, unresolved V genes account for under half, and no reason is known for the remainder. Present in this sample are 100,000 to 150,000 clones, roughly 76% of which were seen just once. The top ten clonotypes cover 2.1% of the sample. Sequencing was carried out using PBMCs. These receptors all come from a man aged 25 to 40 in good health and CMV-seronegative.

The chain links TRBV18 to TRBJ1-5, with D perhaps matching TRBD1 (5 bases). CDR1 and CDR2 (germline): KGHSH, LQKENI. The CDR3 loop spans 13 amino acids. Trimming left V 2 bases short and J 11 bases short, with 13 bases between. In nucleotides, the CDR3 is TGTGCCAGCTCACCATTGGATACGGGGGCCCAGCATTTT. This gives the protein CASSPLDTGAQHF.

The chain employs TRBV10-3 and TRBJ2-5; D perhaps matches TRBD1 (5 bases). This CDR3 has 13 amino acids. Germline V gene data show CDR1 as ENHRY and CDR2 as SYGVKD. V was cut by 4 bases and J by 3 bases, with 9 bases left in between. Written as DNA, the CDR3 is TGTGCCATCAGTGGAGACAGAGAAGAGACCCAGTACTTC. Protein sequence: CAISGDREETQYF.